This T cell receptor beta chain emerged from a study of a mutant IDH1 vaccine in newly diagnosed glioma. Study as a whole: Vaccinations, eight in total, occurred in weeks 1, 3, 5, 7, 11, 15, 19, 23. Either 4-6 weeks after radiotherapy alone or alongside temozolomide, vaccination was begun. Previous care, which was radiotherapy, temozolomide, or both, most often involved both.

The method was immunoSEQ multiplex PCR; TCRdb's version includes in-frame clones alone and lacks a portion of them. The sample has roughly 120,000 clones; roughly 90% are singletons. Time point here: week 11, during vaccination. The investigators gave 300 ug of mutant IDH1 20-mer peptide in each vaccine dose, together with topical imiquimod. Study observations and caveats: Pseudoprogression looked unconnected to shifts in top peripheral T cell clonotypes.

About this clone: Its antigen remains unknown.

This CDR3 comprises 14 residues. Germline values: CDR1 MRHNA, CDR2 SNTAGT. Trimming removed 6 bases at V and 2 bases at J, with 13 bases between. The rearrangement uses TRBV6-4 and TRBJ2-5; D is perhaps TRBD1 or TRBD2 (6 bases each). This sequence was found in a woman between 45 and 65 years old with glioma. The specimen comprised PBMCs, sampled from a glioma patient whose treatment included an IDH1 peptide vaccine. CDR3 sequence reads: CASRRQGRQETQYF. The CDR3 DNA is TGTGCCAGCAGAAGGCAGGGGAGGCAAGAGACCCAGTACTTC.